This TCR beta chain is drawn from a study of response to subunit inactivated influenza vaccine listed by TCRdb under 2018. The study in broad terms: The study used deep quantitative T cell receptor repertoire profiling to track responses to a trivalent subunit inactivated influenza vaccine. The full study reports these points: The authors proposed that each seasonal influenza vaccination may bring in only a limited number of new T cells.

This clonotype has more than one count but fewer than ten. The antigen it binds to is not known. No base quality information exists; no much larger clone differs at one position. The CDR3 runs 15 amino acids, cysteine and phenylalanine included. The kept DNA is CDR3 alone, 45 bases in frame from the first base. Based on the germline V gene, the CDR1 and CDR2 sequences are LGHNA and YNFKEQ. Trimmed from V: 3 bases; trimmed from J: 8 bases; junction bases lacking a gene match: 4. The library relied on RT-PCR. The data were produced on an Illumina HiSeq 2500. The public reads were reanalyzed by TCRdb: fastp trimming at Q25, MiXCR alignment, in-frame beta chains only. Each entry merges the rows of one CDR3 protein and shows their most common DNA and genes. In this sample the table shows about 700,000 distinct CDR3 sequences, 15% to 17% of which occur a single time. Approximately 10% of the sample lies in the top ten.

The chain employs TRBV4-2 and TRBJ2-1, with 13 bases in between that match TRBD2. This specimen consisted of PBMCs from blood, obtained roughly 13 days after vaccination. The receptor was derived from a man aged 50 to 60 who received an inactivated influenza vaccine. Donor details come from another sample of the same person, matched by shared clones. The base sequence is TGTGCCAGCAGCCACACTAGCGGGGGGGCTGATGAGCAGTTCTTC. It specifies CASSHTSGGADEQFF.